This TCR beta chain was sequenced for a study of memory CD8 T cells in hepatitis C reinfection. Study context: Chronic HCV followed reinfection in a couple of donors who cleared primary infection.

Time point here: late/post reinfection, 12 to 24 weeks after detection. The sorted cells went straight to TCR sequencing with no prior in vitro expansion. A couple of donors provided sorted CD3+ CD8+ CD45RO- naive CD8 T cells at all three reinfection time points. Germline V gene lookup returns CDR1 SEHNR and CDR2 FQNEAQ (reference sequence). V was clipped by 7 bases and J by 4 bases, with 22 bases between them. The CDR3 is made up of 16 amino acids. Data came from immunoSEQ multiplex PCR; TCRdb stores just in-frame clones and leaves some out. This sample yields some 50,000 clones, of which 80% to 90% are seen a single time; roughly 0.7% belongs to the top ten.

The chain carries TRBV7-9 and TRBJ1-2; D gene ambiguous. This TCR was sampled from a man younger than 35 with hepatitis C virus infection. Specimen: naive CD8+ T cells sorted from blood. This CDR3 is CASTPPLAGFGYGYTF. In DNA, the CDR3 is TGTGCCAGCACCCCGCCCCTGGCGGGGTTTGGCTATGGCTACACCTTC.